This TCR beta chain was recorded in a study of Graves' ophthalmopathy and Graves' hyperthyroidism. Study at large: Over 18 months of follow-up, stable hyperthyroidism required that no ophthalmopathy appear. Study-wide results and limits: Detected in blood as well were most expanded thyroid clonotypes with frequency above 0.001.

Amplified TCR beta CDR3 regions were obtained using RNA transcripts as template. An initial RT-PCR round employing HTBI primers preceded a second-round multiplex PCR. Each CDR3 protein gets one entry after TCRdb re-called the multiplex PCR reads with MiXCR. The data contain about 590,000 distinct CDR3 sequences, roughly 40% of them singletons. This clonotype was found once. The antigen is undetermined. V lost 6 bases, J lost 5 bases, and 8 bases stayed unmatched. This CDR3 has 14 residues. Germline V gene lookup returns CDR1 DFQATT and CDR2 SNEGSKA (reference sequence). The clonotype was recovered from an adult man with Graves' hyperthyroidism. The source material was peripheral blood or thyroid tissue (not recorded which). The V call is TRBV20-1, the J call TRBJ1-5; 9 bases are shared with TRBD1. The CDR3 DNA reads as TGCAGTGCAGCAGGGACAGGGAGGGATCAGCCCCAGCATTTT. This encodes CSAAGTGRDQPQHF.